This TCR beta chain originates from a study of PD-L1 blockade in urothelial cancer. As for the study in general: Between 0 and 3 prior chemotherapy regimens had been given to patients. Researchers looked at the blood 3 weeks (second dose) and 6 weeks after treatment began. Reported median T cell count for blood samples was 110,000 to 150,000.

CDR1 and CDR2 from the germline V gene are SSHAT and FNYEAQ (reference sequence). The CDR3 is 12 residues long. Regarding this clone: The junction differs from germline at one of its ends, possibly a read error.

Time point in this sample: peripheral blood 6 weeks after treatment start. The method was immunoSEQ multiplex PCR; TCRdb's version includes in-frame clones alone and lacks a portion of them. The repertoire includes tens of thousands of clones, 88% of them detected once, and approximately 10% sits in the top ten. J is TRBJ2-2 and V is TRBV7-7; D unclear. This TCR was recovered from a man aged 55 to 70 with urothelial cancer. Sequenced material: PBMCs, taken around atezolizumab (anti-PD-L1) treatment. CDR3 sequence (DNA): TGTGCTAGCAGCCTATCCGGCGGGGAGCTGTTTTTT. This encodes CASSLSGGELFF.